This T cell receptor beta chain emerged from a study of T cells in tuberculosis (dated 2018 in TCRdb). For context, the study as a whole: The study combined CD1B tetramers and high-throughput TCR immunosequencing to characterize T cells specific for the mycobacterial lipid antigen glucose monomycolate (GMM).

Thawed, overnight-rested PBMC were stained with GMM-loaded CD1B tetramer, a Live/Dead dye and anti-CD3, then sorted on a FACS Aria II. C32 glucose monomycolate purified from Rhodococcus equi was loaded onto CD1B tetramers. Before cryopreservation, the PBMC later used for tetramer sorting had been depleted of CD14-expressing monocytes as part of a separate study. From each donor, 75,000 to 100,000 tetramer-negative cells were sorted and analyzed together with the tetramer-positive cells. GMM-loaded CD1B tetramers were used to sort antigen-specific T cells from four healthy South African adults. Details on this clone: Base-call qualities are not available, and no considerably larger clone is one nucleotide away.

There are 17 amino acids in the CDR3, from cysteine to phenylalanine inclusive. Left in the record is the CDR3 DNA by itself, 51 bases read in frame from the first base. In the germline V gene, CDR1 corresponds to SGHDT and CDR2 to YYEEEE. Relative to germline, V is missing 5 bases and J is missing 2 bases, with 13 bases of the junction outside any gene match. Here is what the overall study found, with its caveats: T cells binding the CD1B-GMM tetramer with low affinity may have been missed by the stringent sort gate.

Because TCR-alpha and TCR-beta chains were sequenced unpaired, no chain pairing information was available. The immunoSEQ multiplex PCR assay was used to generate TCR libraries, with TCR-beta and/or TCR-alpha/delta assays applied to each sample. The amplified TCR libraries were sequenced using the Illumina high-throughput platform. Per the authors' processing: Clustering and dimensionality reduction relied on pairwise TCRdist distances among GMM-specific receptors from T cells that were either sorted ex vivo or expanded in vitro. Sequence motifs defined by gene usage and CDR3 content were tested for enrichment in tetramer-positive versus tetramer-negative populations. Entries here come from immuneACCESS through TCRdb and include only in-frame sequences with V and J called. Some clones fail to appear in such tables; in the studies checked, an unresolved V gene covers under half of the shortfall, and the cause of the remainder is unknown. V and J calls plus clone size are reproduced from that table; the DNA served to infer D and trimming. For this sample there are about 58,000 clones; approximately 91% appear just once. Of the sample, 20% to 25% falls within the top ten clones.

The chain employs TRBV5-6 and TRBJ2-7, and 10 junctional nucleotides match TRBD1. Input material: CD1b-GMM tetramer-negative cells sorted from PBMCs. What the cell subset or site label conveys for this sample: T cells not binding CD1B-GMM tetramer, sorted from same donor. The TCR comes from an adult woman with latent tuberculosis. DNA sequence: TGTGCCAGCAGACCTTGGGCACGACAGGGGGCGACCTACGAGCAGTACTTC. It translates to CASRPWARQGATYEQYF.